These T cell receptor beta chains were read from a single sample in a study of T cells expressing NK-cell markers. TCRdb reprocessed the 5' RACE reads and keeps a single row for each CDR3 protein, giving no DNA. Recorded for this sample: some 500,000 distinct CDR3 sequences. Sample: blood T cells: a sorted CD56 or NKG2C T cell subset, CD4+ or CD8+ T cells, or bulk PBMC T cells (not recorded which). The receptors were gathered from a woman aged 45 to 65 in good health. CDR3s include the opening cysteine and the closing phenylalanine or tryptophan.

v_call	j_call	cdr3_aa
TRBV30	TRBJ2-3	CAWSVTADTQYF
TRBV10-3	TRBJ2-3	CAISGRRPDTQYF
TRBV4-1	TRBJ2-2	CASSHQYTGELFF
TRBV28	TRBJ2-1	CASSRRGSKGLAGPYNEQFF
TRBV20-1	TRBJ2-1	CSAGVVSKLEQFF
TRBV29-1	TRBJ2-7	CSARTGGVGEQYF
TRBV12-3/TRBV12-4	TRBJ2-5	CASTGGRGTQYF
TRBV11-2	TRBJ2-1	CASSLGLGGTEQFF
TRBV5-6	TRBJ1-1	CASSPVGTRGGTEAFF
TRBV7-2	TRBJ2-3	CASSWSSGSRADTQYF
TRBV12-3/TRBV12-4	TRBJ1-1	CASSLRTLNTEAFF
TRBV12-3/TRBV12-4	TRBJ1-2	CASSLAEYGYTF
TRBV6-1	TRBJ1-5	CASSEDLGGNQPQHF
TRBV24-1	TRBJ2-2	CATSSTGELFF
TRBV27	TRBJ2-1	CASSFYRENEQFF
TRBV3-1	TRBJ2-2	CASSQRLGVSGELFF
TRBV5-1	TRBJ2-7	CASSLGLAGVYEQYF
TRBV21-1	TRBJ1-3	CASISGTASSSGNTIYF
TRBV6-5	TRBJ2-3	CASSFQGSGRTDTQYF
TRBV11-2	TRBJ1-2	CASSPLRGPLGGYTF
TRBV5-5	TRBJ2-7	CASSLVGFTNYEQYF
TRBV27	TRBJ1-1	CASSSRQGGNTEAFF
TRBV14	TRBJ2-1	CASSQDSSRGRNEQFF
TRBV5-1	TRBJ2-3	CASSLSPTDTQYF
TRBV20-1	TRBJ2-1	CSASQGVGSYNEQFF
TRBV9	TRBJ1-2	CASEGRNGYTF
TRBV21-1	TRBJ2-4	CASTNGLTGLAKNIQYF
TRBV4-1	TRBJ2-7	CASSQHLAGEEQYF
TRBV5-1	TRBJ2-1	CASSLTAGQLYNEQFF
TRBV4-2	TRBJ2-5	CASSPSGGSAAETQYF
TRBV30	TRBJ2-2	CAWTQGVNTGELFF
TRBV5-1	TRBJ1-2	CASSLDQNTVYTF
TRBV7-9	TRBJ2-1	CASSLRKREALNEQFF
TRBV5-6	TRBJ2-1	CASSFLRHYNEQFF
TRBV20-1	TRBJ2-3	CSATDWRESTDTQYF
TRBV4-1	TRBJ2-2	CASSHRTGTDSGELFF
TRBV5-1	TRBJ1-4	CASSLARATNEKLFF
TRBV7-2	TRBJ2-3	CASSPSSGRLTDTQYF
TRBV5-1	TRBJ2-7	CASSSNPVEQYF
TRBV7-9	TRBJ2-1	CASSLEWLGGRFF
TRBV2	TRBJ1-1	CATQFQGPTEAFF
TRBV12-3/TRBV12-4	TRBJ1-5	CASSSHTGVGNQPQHF
TRBV20-1	TRBJ2-5	CSAAGQLQETQYF
TRBV24-1	TRBJ2-3	CATAARSPTDTQYF
TRBV6-5	TRBJ2-1	CASSSKAGAKQFF
TRBV12-5	TRBJ2-3	CASGSNGASTQYF
TRBV12-3/TRBV12-4	TRBJ1-6	CASSFKDRVGGSPLHF
TRBV2	TRBJ1-5	CASSAGYQPQHF
TRBV7-8	TRBJ2-1	CASSLPRVAGLNEQFF
TRBV9	TRBJ2-7	CASDRGLVPAEQYF
TRBV5-1	TRBJ2-2	CASSFSRGLDTGELFF
TRBV15	TRBJ2-5	CATSRDFGRAQETQYF